The 26 T cell receptor beta chains below were found in one sample sequenced in a study of early T cells in non-severe SARS-CoV-2 infection. MiXCR was run by TCRdb on the 5' RACE reads, yielding one entry per CDR3 protein. The sample has about 39,000 distinct CDR3 sequences, around 6.9% seen once; the top ten hold around 5.1%. Sequencing input: whole blood. These receptors all come from an adult who was a healthcare worker with PCR-confirmed SARS-CoV-2 infection or an uninfected control (not recorded which).

This clonotype was seen a few times. The chain combines TRBV18 with TRBJ1-5; 7 bases map to TRBD1. The CDR3 is made up of 15 amino acids. The junction had 11 bases not matched to a gene; V was cut back by 10 bases and J by 2 bases. Germline CDR1 and CDR2: KGHSH and LQKENI. Written as DNA, the CDR3 is TGTGCCACCACTACAGGGGCGGGAGGCAATCAGCCCCAGCATTTT. It yields the protein CATTTGAGGNQPQHF.

As for this clonotype: Given a much more abundant clone one base away, this may be a read error. The chain has TRBV20-1 and TRBJ2-3, with no clear D. CDR1 is DFQATT and CDR2 is SNEGSKA in the germline V gene (reference sequence). CDR3 length: 15 amino acids. Trimming stripped 3 bases from V and 6 bases from J, with 19 bases between. The CDR3 sequence: CSASGPLWSQDTQYF. The CDR3 DNA reads TGCAGTGCTAGCGGCCCGTTGTGGAGTCAGGATACGCAGTATTTT.

This clonotype was seen a few times. V gene TRBV20-1 combines with J gene TRBJ2-1, with D perhaps being TRBD1 or TRBD2 (6 bases each). Trimming removed 0 bases at V and 4 bases at J, with 19 bases between. Per germline, CDR1 DFQATT and CDR2 SNEGSKA (reference sequence). The CDR3 is made up of 17 amino acids. This chain's CDR3 is CSAREFMGGPPYNEQFF. The CDR3 DNA is TGCAGTGCTAGAGAGTTTATGGGGGGCCCTCCATACAATGAGCAGTTCTTC.

This chain joins TRBV5-1 and TRBJ2-2; 9 nucleotides line up with TRBD2. The length of the CDR3 is 14 residues. The ends lost 5 bases at V and 5 bases at J; junction bases unmatched: 4. In germline, CDR1 is SGHRS, CDR2 YFSETQ. The CDR3 region is CASRSSGITGELFF. CDR3 nucleotide sequence: TGCGCCAGCAGATCTAGCGGGATAACCGGGGAGCTGTTTTTT. Drawing the rest from reference TRBV5-1 and TRBJ2-2, the complete variable domain is KAGVTQTPRYLIKTRGQQVTLSCSPISGHRSVSWYQQTPGQGLQFLFEYFSETQRNKGNFPGRFSGRQFSNSRSEMNVSTLELGDSALYLCASRSSGITGELFFGEGSRLTVL.

Judged by abundance, this clonotype is medium-sized. The V call is TRBV29-1, the J call TRBJ1-2; D remains ambiguous. This CDR3 is built from 14 residues. Germline V CDR1 and CDR2: SQVTM, ANQGSEA. Trimming took 3 bases from V and 0 from J, leaving 11 bases between them. The CDR3 loop reads CSVETPVANYGYTF. CDR3 nucleotides: TGCAGCGTTGAGACCCCAGTAGCTAACTATGGCTACACCTTC.

By share, this clonotype ranks as hyperexpanded. V gene TRBV7-9 combines with J gene TRBJ2-7, with a tentative D call TRBD2 (6 bases). V lost 5 bases, J lost 1 base, and 12 bases lay in between. Germline assignment: CDR1 SEHNR and CDR2 FQNEAQ (reference sequence). CDR3 size: 14 residues. The CDR3 is CASSPGGLSYEQYF. For the CDR3, the DNA is TGTGCCAGCAGCCCCGGAGGGCTTTCCTACGAGCAGTACTTC. Based on the CDR3 plus reference TRBV7-9 and TRBJ2-7, the full variable domain is DTGVSQNPRHKITKRGQNVTFRCDPISEHNRLYWYRQTLGQGPEFLTYFQNEAQLEKSRLLSDRFSAERPKGSFSTLEIQRTEQGDSAMYLCASSPGGLSYEQYFGPGTRLTVT.

This clonotype was counted only a few times. The rearrangement links TRBV12-3 or TRBV12-4 to TRBJ1-4, with TRBD1 identical over 7 bases. V trimming: 5 bases; J trimming: 4 bases; junction bases outside the gene matches: 4. This CDR3 is 14 amino acids long. The CDR3 reads CASSPQGNNEKLFF. CDR3 nucleotides: TGTGCCAGCAGTCCACAGGGGAATAATGAAAAACTGTTTTTT.

This clonotype was counted at least ten times. The V call is TRBV2, the J call TRBJ2-3; unclear D gene. Germline loops: CDR1 SNHLY, CDR2 FYNNEI. The V end lost 7 bases, the J end lost 9 bases, and 14 bases lay between the germline ends. The CDR3 totals 12 residues. Here the CDR3 DNA reads TGTGCCAGCATATCAAAGGTCATGACGCAGTATTTT. Residues: CASISKVMTQYF.

The chain links TRBV20-1 to TRBJ1-1; tentative D call: TRBD1 (5 bases). Looked up from germline, CDR1 is DFQATT and CDR2 is SNEGSKA (reference sequence). Trimming pared 1 base from V and 2 bases from J, leaving 14 bases between. The CDR3 sequence is 15 residues long. The CDR3 here is CSARAQTVINTEAFF. The CDR3 bases are TGCAGTGCTAGAGCCCAGACAGTGATAAACACTGAAGCTTTCTTT.

The J gene is TRBJ1-2, the V gene TRBV7-9; D might be TRBD1 (6 bases). Trimming left V 5 bases short and J 5 bases short, with 15 bases between. CDR1 SEHNR and CDR2 FQNEAQ come from the germline V gene (reference sequence). This CDR3 is built from 14 residues. DNA of the CDR3: TGTGCCAGCAGCCCCCGCAGACAGGATTATGGCTACACCTTC. It codes for CASSPRRQDYGYTF.

This clonotype was counted many times. V is TRBV5-1 and J is TRBJ1-1, with D tentatively TRBD1 (6 bases). CDR3 length: 15 residues. Trimming left V 4 bases short and J 4 bases short, with 17 bases between. Per the germline V gene, CDR1 is SGHRS and CDR2 is YFSETQ. CDR3 in amino acids: CASSESLRGGTEAFF. The CDR3, as DNA: TGCGCCAGCAGCGAGTCACTCAGGGGCGGCACTGAAGCTTTCTTT.

This clonotype showed up just a few times. The chain employs TRBV9 and TRBJ1-2; 7 bases are a match to TRBD1. The V and J ends lost 0 bases and 2 bases, in that order; junction bases with no gene match: 1. The CDR3 totals 14 residues. The germline CDR1 and CDR2 sequences are SGDLS and YYNGEE. Here the CDR3 reads CASSVVGGNYGYTF. The CDR3 DNA reads as TGTGCCAGCAGCGTAGTAGGGGGCAACTATGGCTACACCTTC.

This clonotype was picked up a small number of times. The V and J genes are TRBV7-6 and TRBJ2-2; D uncertain. Germline V gene data show CDR1 as SGHVS and CDR2 as FNYEAQ. With 3 bases removed from V and 4 bases from J, the gap between germline ends came to 9 bases. The CDR3 covers 14 residues. CDR3 in amino acids: CASSLALGTGELFF. CDR3 bases: TGTGCCAGCAGCTTGGCCTTGGGCACCGGGGAGCTGTTTTTT.

The rearrangement joins TRBV11-1 to TRBJ2-7; the match to TRBD1 covers 10 bases. The CDR3 has 15 amino acids. J lost 3 bases, V lost 1 base, and 3 bases had no gene match. Germline CDR1 is SGHAT and CDR2 is FQDESV (reference sequence). The CDR3 loop is CASSLGGQGIYEQYF. The CDR3 nucleotides are TGTGCCAGCAGCTTAGGGGGACAGGGGATCTACGAGCAGTACTTC.

The chain joins TRBV11-2 to TRBJ1-1; the match to TRBD1 covers 8 bases. In germline, CDR1 is SGHAT, CDR2 FQNNGV. This CDR3 region has 15 residues. The junction had 8 bases not matched to a gene; V was cut back by 6 bases and J by 2 bases. CDR3 in DNA: TGTGCCAGCAGAACAGGACAGGGCCAAAACACTGAAGCTTTCTTT. Its protein product is CASRTGQGQNTEAFF.

V usage is TRBV4-3 and J usage is TRBJ2-1; D unresolved. CDR1 LGHNA and CDR2 YSLEER come from the germline V gene. The CDR3 totals 18 residues. Trimming cost V 0 bases and J 3 bases, with 18 bases left between them. CDR3 DNA: TGCGCCAGCAGCCAAGATTTCGGTGGTGCCCGAGTCTACAATGAGCAGTTCTTC. Its protein is CASSQDFGGARVYNEQFF.

This clonotype was seen ten or more times. J is TRBJ1-6 and V is TRBV2, with D uncertain. Germline CDR1 and CDR2: SNHLY and FYNNEI. The V end was cut by 7 bases, the J end by 10 bases, with 14 bases between. The CDR3 has 13 residues. The CDR3 sequence is CASNPARASPLHF. CDR3 nucleotides: TGTGCCAGCAATCCGGCCCGGGCCTCACCCCTCCACTTT.

This clonotype came up a few times. This chain uses TRBV19 with TRBJ1-1; TRBD1 might be the D (5 bases). Per the germline V gene, CDR1 is LNHDA and CDR2 is SQIVND (reference sequence). V was trimmed by 2 bases and J by 6 bases, leaving 13 bases between them. The CDR3 loop spans 14 amino acids. CDR3: CASSIRGGGPEAFF. The CDR3 DNA sequence: TGTGCCAGTAGTATACGCGGTGGGGGTCCTGAAGCTTTCTTT.

Only a few counts were recorded for this clonotype. The rearrangement uses TRBV20-1 and TRBJ2-2, with a possible D match to TRBD1 (5 bases). Germline V gene data show CDR1 as DFQATT and CDR2 as SNEGSKA (reference sequence). The CDR3 is 14 amino acids. Trimming left V 0 bases short and J 7 bases short, with 12 bases between. The DNA of the CDR3 is TGCAGTGCTAGAGATGTGGGGCCGGGCGGGGAGCTGTTTTTT. Translated, it gives CSARDVGPGGELFF.

This clonotype came up a few times. This chain connects TRBV12-3 or TRBV12-4 to TRBJ1-5; D perhaps matches TRBD1 (6 bases). The CDR3 runs 14 residues. The V and J ends lost 5 bases and 4 bases respectively, with 12 bases between them. In DNA, the CDR3 is TGTGCCAGCAGTCCGGGGGCGCAGAATCAGCCCCAGCATTTT. Protein product: CASSPGAQNQPQHF.

This clonotype has only a few counts. The V gene is TRBV28, the J gene TRBJ2-7; 7 nucleotides match TRBD2. The CDR3 runs to 15 residues. Germline V gene lookup returns CDR1 MDHEN and CDR2 SYDVKM. The V and J ends lost 7 bases and 3 bases, in that order; junction bases with no gene match: 12. CDR3 DNA sequence: TGTGCCAGCACCCCTGGGCAGGGAGGGGACTACGAGCAGTACTTC. It codes for CASTPGQGGDYEQYF.

V and J are TRBV7-2 and TRBJ2-3, with 8 nucleotides matching TRBD2. The trim removed 5 bases at V and 2 bases at J, leaving 12 bases unmatched. The CDR3 sequence is 17 residues long. Germline CDR1 reads SGHTA; CDR2 reads FQGNSA. CDR3 in amino acids: CASSPRGASGYTDTQYF. For the CDR3, the DNA is TGTGCCAGCAGCCCCCGGGGGGCTAGCGGGTACACAGATACGCAGTATTTT.

The rearrangement uses TRBV7-2 and TRBJ2-3; D not resolved. Germline lookup yields CDR1 SGHTA and CDR2 FQGNSA. V lost 0 bases and J lost 0, with 7 bases in between. The CDR3 runs 15 residues. The CDR3, as DNA: TGTGCCAGCAGCTTAGCTAGCTCTAGCACAGATACGCAGTATTTT. Encoded protein: CASSLASSSTDTQYF.

The table lists this clonotype with many counts. The V gene is TRBV6-2 or TRBV6-3, the J gene TRBJ1-5, with D tentatively TRBD1 (6 bases). The CDR3 contains 14 residues. CDR1 and CDR2 (germline): MNHEY, SVGEGT. Trimming cost V 6 bases and J 1 base, with 10 bases left between them. CDR3 DNA: TGTGCCAGCAGCGTGACAGGCAGCAATCAGCCCCAGCATTTT. Protein: CASSVTGSNQPQHF.

This clonotype was seen many times. This chain links TRBV29-1 with TRBJ2-7; 8 positions agree with TRBD1. The trim removed 5 bases at V and 2 bases at J, leaving 2 bases unmatched. The CDR3 runs to 12 residues. Per the germline V gene, CDR1 is SQVTM and CDR2 is ANQGSEA. Written as DNA, the CDR3 is TGCAGCGTTACGACAGGGGCCTACGAGCAGTACTTC. Amino acid sequence: CSVTTGAYEQYF.

This clonotype was counted between two and nine times. The rearrangement uses TRBV7-6 and TRBJ2-3, with 10 bases that match TRBD1. The CDR3 is made up of 16 amino acids. Germline V gene data show CDR1 as SGHVS and CDR2 as FNYEAQ. The junction had 6 bases not matched to a gene; V was cut back by 5 bases and J by 1 base. The CDR3 sequence is CASSRTGTGGTDTQYF. For the CDR3, the DNA is TGTGCCAGCAGCCGTACCGGGACAGGGGGCACAGATACGCAGTATTTT.